One TCR beta chain is described in this entry. Its antigen is undetermined. The protocol was immunoSEQ multiplex PCR, while the TCRdb copy is restricted to in-frame clones and leaves out a portion. This table holds 600,000 to 800,000 clones, approximately 77% found once. The data originate from a study of shared clonotypes between healthy human individuals. Study-level results: Investigators expected sequencing depth to affect clonotype sharing among donors. In a handful of donors, about 5% of naive CD4 clonotypes appeared in common.

The receptor's source is a woman in her 30s in good health. The sample comprised memory CD4+ T cells sorted from blood. The subset was: CD45RA-negative fraction.

Here the CDR3 reads CASSQQGPYEQYF. The CDR3 DNA follows: TGTGCCAGCTCACAACAGGGCCCCTACGAGCAGTACTTC. The V call is TRBV18, the J call TRBJ2-7; D is perhaps TRBD1 (6 bases). The CDR3 extends over 13 amino acids. With 4 bases removed from V and 2 bases from J, the gap between germline ends came to 9 bases. Germline V lookup: CDR1 KGHSH, CDR2 LQKENI.